Below are 23 T cell receptor beta chains sequenced from a single sample in a study of T cell repertoires in cytomegalovirus infection. TCRdb ran MiXCR on the reads and lists one entry per CDR3 protein. Of about 700,000 distinct CDR3 sequences in the sample, 33% were seen once. These receptors are not linked to any known antigen. Sequences were derived from cultured PBMCs, sampled from culture after CMV antigen stimulation. The receptors were sampled from a human donor in good health (CMV status not recorded). Some clones in this sample may be carry-over from other donors' samples.

There are many counts of this clonotype. The V gene is TRBV7-2, the J gene TRBJ1-2; no clear D gene. V was pared by 1 base and J by 5 bases, with 8 bases between. The CDR3 extends over 13 amino acids. Germline-derived CDR1 and CDR2 are SGHTA and FQGNSA. In nucleotides, the CDR3 is TGTGCCAGCAGCTTAGATCAGGATTATGGCTACACCTTC. Protein product: CASSLDQDYGYTF.

The DNA for the CDR3 is TGCAGTGCTAGTCGGGGTCCCATATATTACGAGCAGTACTTC. It encodes CSASRGPIYYEQYF. This sequence joins TRBV20-1 and TRBJ2-7; tentatively, D is TRBD2 (5 bases). Germline loops: CDR1 DFQATT, CDR2 SNEGSKA (reference sequence). Trimming removed 3 bases at V and 4 bases at J, with 16 bases between. The CDR3 contains 14 residues.

The J gene is TRBJ2-7, the V gene TRBV29-1; maybe TRBD1 (5 bases). Germline lookup yields CDR1 SQVTM and CDR2 ANQGSEA. This CDR3 is built from 13 residues. The V gene lost 4 bases and the J gene lost 1 base, with 11 bases spanning the gap. DNA for the CDR3: TGCAGCGTTGGGACCAGACAGTCCTACGAGCAGTACTTC. Residues: CSVGTRQSYEQYF.

The CDR3 nucleotides read TGTGCCAGCAGTGAGGACAGGCCCGACCGTGGGCAGTACTTC. This codes for CASSEDRPDRGQYF. The rearrangement joins TRBV27 to TRBJ2-7; 7 positions match TRBD1. Germline trimming cut 5 bases from V and 9 bases from J; bases unmatched to any gene: 13. CDR3 size: 14 residues. Germline V gene sequence: CDR1 MNHEY, CDR2 SMNVEV (reference sequence).

This clonotype has more than one count but fewer than ten. The chain employs TRBV12-3 or TRBV12-4 and TRBJ2-7; 9 positions match TRBD1. The CDR3 length is 16 residues. Unmatched junction bases numbered 12, after V lost 6 bases and J lost 3 bases. CDR3 residues: CASSLRSGQGGYEQYF. The CDR3 DNA reads TGTGCCAGCAGCCTCCGCTCGGGACAGGGTGGCTACGAGCAGTACTTC.

The chain uses TRBV28 and TRBJ2-7; 7 nucleotides align to TRBD1. V lost 5 bases to trimming and J lost 3 bases; unmatched junction nucleotides: 10. Germline V gene sequence: CDR1 MDHEN, CDR2 SYDVKM. The CDR3 length is 15 residues. The chain's CDR3 is CASSPVSQGVYEQYF. CDR3 nucleotide sequence: TGTGCCAGCAGTCCAGTCTCGCAGGGGGTCTACGAGCAGTACTTC.

This clonotype turned up a few times. The rearrangement uses TRBV12-3 or TRBV12-4 and TRBJ2-2; the D is unclear. Trimming left V 7 bases short and J 0 bases short, with 6 bases between. The CDR3 sequence is 13 residues long. As DNA, the CDR3 is TGTGCCAGCACCCCCCCGAACACCGGGGAGCTGTTTTTT. Translation: CASTPPNTGELFF.

J is TRBJ2-7 and V is TRBV11-3; the D gene is possibly TRBD2 (5 bases). Trimming took 4 bases from V and 3 from J, leaving 13 bases between them. There are 14 residues in the CDR3. From germline, CDR1 is SGHNT and CDR2 YENEEA. The CDR3: CASSSGNGVYEQYF. CDR3 DNA: TGTGCCAGCAGCTCCGGGAATGGGGTCTACGAGCAGTACTTC. Full variable domain (outside the CDR3, taken from reference TRBV11-3 and TRBJ2-7): EAGVVQSPRYKIIEKKQPVAFWCNPISGHNTLYWYLQNLGQGPELLIRYENEEAVDDSQLPKDRFSAERLKGVDSTLKIQPAELGDSAVYLCASSSGNGVYEQYFGPGTRLTVT.

Note on this clonotype: A read error may produce the germline difference seen at one junction end. The chain carries TRBV5-3 and TRBJ1-6; D remains unclear. TRBV5-3 falls under the ORF class, with uncertain function. This CDR3 has 12 amino acids. CDR3 sequence: CASSSSFAPLHF. The CDR3 DNA follows: TGTGCCAGCAGCTCCAGCTTTGCACCCCTCCACTTT.

V gene TRBV4-2 combines with J gene TRBJ2-3; D remains unclear. The germline V and J ends were trimmed by 3 bases and 1 base, with 11 bases remaining between them. There are 15 residues in the CDR3. From germline, CDR1 is LGHNA and CDR2 YNFKEQ. The CDR3 DNA reads as TGTGCCAGCAGCCAGTCCTCCCAGGGCACAGATACGCAGTATTTT. It codes for CASSQSSQGTDTQYF.

This clonotype was picked up many times. The V gene is TRBV7-2, the J gene TRBJ1-6, with D perhaps TRBD1 (6 bases). V lost 5 bases to trimming and J lost 4 bases, with 15 bases between them. CDR1 and CDR2 (germline): SGHTA, FQGNSA. The CDR3 extends over 16 amino acids. The CDR3 here is CASSLRGQKYNSPLHF. CDR3 sequence (DNA): TGTGCCAGCAGCCTTCGAGGACAGAAGTATAATTCACCCCTCCACTTT.

This chain uses TRBV20-1 with TRBJ2-1; D uncertain. Germline loops: CDR1 DFQATT, CDR2 SNEGSKA (reference sequence). The CDR3 contains 16 residues. Trimming shortened V by 1 base and J by 5 bases, and 18 bases separated the two germline ends. For the CDR3, the DNA is TGCAGTGCTAGAGGGGTCCAGGCCGGAGAACACAATGAGCAGTTCTTC. Translation: CSARGVQAGEHNEQFF.

A word on this clonotype: Its ends do not fully match the called genes, so a read error is possible. V is TRBV5-4 and J is TRBJ2-7, with TRBD2 matching 7 bases. CDR3 length: 15 amino acids. The V gene's germline CDR1 is SGHNT and CDR2 YYREEE (reference sequence). CDR3 in amino acids: CASSHPGGSSYEQNF. CDR3 nucleotide sequence: TGTGCCAGCAGTCACCCCGGGGGGAGCTCCTACGAGCAGAACTTC.

The J gene is TRBJ2-1, the V gene TRBV18; D possibly corresponds to TRBD1 (5 bases). The CDR3 covers 15 residues. The V end lost 3 bases, the J end lost 4 bases, and 13 bases lay between the germline ends. CDR1 and CDR2 (germline): KGHSH, LQKENI. CDR3 loop: CASSPWGPTYNEQFF. The CDR3 DNA is TGTGCCAGCTCACCGTGGGGCCCCACGTACAATGAGCAGTTCTTC.

The rearrangement links TRBV5-5 to TRBJ2-7, with D tentatively TRBD2 (5 bases). Germline V gene data show CDR1 as SGHKS and CDR2 as YYEKEE (reference sequence). V was pared by 3 bases and J by 7 bases, with 11 bases between. The CDR3 is 12 residues long. This chain's CDR3 is CASSSLVEEQYF. CDR3 DNA: TGTGCCAGCAGCTCACTAGTTGAAGAGCAGTACTTC.

The chain joins TRBV7-2 to TRBJ1-1, with D unclear. V was shortened by 5 bases and J by 2 bases, with 9 bases between the two germline ends. Germline V lookup: CDR1 SGHTA, CDR2 FQGNSA. CDR3 length: 13 amino acids. The CDR3 loop is CASSARHNTEAFF. CDR3 sequence (DNA): TGTGCCAGCAGCGCCCGACACAACACTGAAGCTTTCTTT.

This clonotype was seen a handful of times. V usage is TRBV4-3 and J usage is TRBJ1-1; D unresolved. V dropped 0 bases and J dropped 1 base, with 15 bases sitting between them. In germline, CDR1 is LGHNA, CDR2 YSLEER. The CDR3 has 17 residues. The CDR3 DNA follows: TGCGCCAGCAGCCAAGATCGTGTGGGAGTGGGGAACACTGAAGCTTTCTTT. This translates into CASSQDRVGVGNTEAFF.

A few counts support this clonotype. The V gene is TRBV4-1, the J gene TRBJ2-1, with D hard to call. Trimming left V 3 bases short and J 7 bases short, with 13 bases between. CDR1 MGHRA and CDR2 YSYEKL come from the germline V gene. There are 14 residues in the CDR3. In DNA form, the CDR3 reads TGCGCCAGCAGCCACCCGCTGGCCCGGAATGAGCAGTTCTTC. The encoded protein is CASSHPLARNEQFF.

The J gene is TRBJ2-7, the V gene TRBV3-1; no firm D call. V was trimmed by 0 bases and J by 2 bases, leaving 14 bases between them. Germline V gives CDR1 LGHDT, CDR2 YNNKEL (reference sequence). This CDR3 region has 16 residues. The CDR3 DNA reads as TGTGCCAGCAGCCAAGATATTTGGGGTATAGCCTACGAGCAGTACTTC. As protein: CASSQDIWGIAYEQYF.

The chain carries TRBV7-8 and TRBJ2-4; 8 nucleotides match TRBD2. J gave up 4 bases and V 4 bases, and 3 bases lay outside the gene matches. Germline V CDR1 and CDR2: SGHVS, FQNEAQ. This CDR3 is 14 amino acids long. The CDR3 nucleotides are TGTGCCAGCAGCTCGGGGGGGGGAAAAAACATTCAGTACTTC. Translating it yields CASSSGGGKNIQYF.

J is TRBJ2-5 and V is TRBV15; D gene uncertain. The V end lost 0 bases, the J end lost 5 bases, and 4 bases lay between the germline ends. Germline CDR1 LNHNV, CDR2 YYDKDF (reference sequence). The CDR3 length is 12 residues. This CDR3 is CATSRDSETQYF. The CDR3 nucleotides are TGTGCCACCAGCAGAGATTCCGAGACCCAGTACTTC.

The chain joins TRBV19 to TRBJ2-6; D uncertain. The CDR3 spans 17 residues. V shed 4 bases and J shed 0 bases, with 13 bases lying between them. Germline V gene data show CDR1 as LNHDA and CDR2 as SQIVND (reference sequence). The CDR3 DNA follows: TGTGCCAGTAGTAAAGAGGTTTGGGCCTCTGGGGCCAACGTCCTGACTTTC. As protein: CASSKEVWASGANVLTF. Full variable domain (rest looked up from reference TRBV19 and TRBJ2-6): DGGITQSPKYLFRKEGQNVTLSCEQNLNHDAMYWYRQDPGQGLRLIYYSQIVNDFQKGDIAEGYSVSREKKESFPLTVTSAQKNPTAFYLCASSKEVWASGANVLTFGAGSRLTVL.

V usage is TRBV7-9 and J usage is TRBJ2-2; D uncertain. The ends were cut back, 4 bases at V and 5 bases at J, with 17 bases in the middle. Germline lookup yields CDR1 SEHNR and CDR2 FQNEAQ (reference sequence). The CDR3 totals 16 residues. The CDR3 DNA follows: TGTGCCAGCAGCTCACCAGCCCAGACGGCGACCGGGGAGCTGTTTTTT. Translated, it gives CASSSPAQTATGELFF.